This T cell receptor (beta chain) was profiled in a study of blood T cell repertoires in COVID-19. Across the whole study: COVID-19 samples from acute and convalescent phases originated in the United States, Italy and Spain. T cells, B-cell-depleted T cells, or PBMCs supplied cDNA or gDNA.

In Seattle, patients joined the study during active infection and were tracked longitudinally. As processed by the authors: Estimated nucleated cell counts came from reference gene primer amplification. Profiling relied on immunoSEQ multiplex PCR, and the TCRdb table lists in-frame clones only, not all of them. That table supplies the V and J calls and clone size; D and trimming were determined from the DNA. Here the sample spans about 410,000 clones, 75% to 90% being singletons. The sequencing sample was made of peripheral blood. This clonotype was obtained from a woman aged 40 to 55 with COVID-19, enrolled during active disease.

The CDR3 DNA reads TGTGCCAGCAGACCTGACAGCAACTATGGCTACACCTTC. Translated: CASRPDSNYGYTF. The rearrangement links TRBV9 to TRBJ1-2, with a weak D call TRBD1 (5 bases). Trimming took 5 bases from V and 2 from J, leaving 10 bases between them. This CDR3 is built from 13 residues. From germline, CDR1 is SGDLS and CDR2 YYNGEE.